Following are 23 T cell receptor beta chains from one sample sequenced in a study of cytomegalovirus exposure and HLA in healthy donors (TCRdb year 2017). The library was built by means of the immunoSEQ multiplex PCR assay. A mixture of 60 forward primers for TCR Vbeta segments and 13 reverse primers for TCR Jbeta segments was used in the multiplex PCR. The immuneACCESS repertoire file appears here via TCRdb, limited to in-frame rearrangements. These files lack a portion of the clones; in checked studies, under half of the deficit traces to unresolved V genes, and the cause of the others is not known. The sample table records some 120,000 clones. The ten largest clones add up to 1.5% to 2.5% of the sample. Sequenced sample: PBMCs. These receptors were collected from an older woman in good health and CMV-seronegative.

The chain recombines TRBV5-1 with TRBJ2-1, with a weak D call TRBD2 (7 bases). Deletions cut 0 bases from V and 5 bases from J, with 12 bases between. Germline V gene data show CDR1 as SGHRS and CDR2 as YFSETQ. The CDR3 is made up of 15 amino acids. CDR3 loop: CASSLAGGLDNEQFF. DNA for the CDR3: TGCGCCAGCAGCTTGGCCGGGGGGCTCGACAATGAGCAGTTCTTC.

This sequence joins TRBV5-1 and TRBJ2-2, with D maybe TRBD2 (5 bases). Germline V CDR1 and CDR2: SGHRS, YFSETQ. This CDR3 region has 16 residues. V was cut by 0 bases and J by 1 base, with 10 bases left in between. DNA of the CDR3: TGCGCCAGCAGCTTGGCCGGTCGGGGGAACACCGGGGAGCTGTTTTTT. Its translation: CASSLAGRGNTGELFF.

The CDR3 protein is CASRISGTGGGNYGYTF. The CDR3 DNA is TGTGCCAGCAGGATTTCCGGGACAGGGGGTGGAAACTATGGCTACACCTTC. The rearrangement links TRBV7-9 to TRBJ1-2; 11 bases line up with TRBD1. This CDR3 region has 17 residues. Germline values: CDR1 SEHNR, CDR2 FQNEAQ (reference sequence). Unmatched junction bases numbered 11, after V lost 6 bases and J lost 2 bases.

This chain connects TRBV19 to TRBJ1-3; weak D call: TRBD1 (5 bases). V was clipped by 5 bases and J by 4 bases, with 15 bases between them. The CDR3 is 15 residues long. Looked up from germline, CDR1 is LNHDA and CDR2 is SQIVND (reference sequence). CDR3 nucleotide sequence: TGTGCCAGTAGTTCCGACAGCATCAGAGGAAACACCATATATTTT. It encodes CASSSDSIRGNTIYF. Full variable domain (missing parts from reference TRBV19 and TRBJ1-3): DGGITQSPKYLFRKEGQNVTLSCEQNLNHDAMYWYRQDPGQGLRLIYYSQIVNDFQKGDIAEGYSVSREKKESFPLTVTSAQKNPTAFYLCASSSDSIRGNTIYFGEGSWLTVV.

The rearrangement uses TRBV6-5 and TRBJ2-7; D might be TRBD1 (5 bases). This CDR3 contains 15 residues. Germline V gene sequence: CDR1 MNHEY, CDR2 SVGAGI. V lost 0 bases, J lost 2 bases, and 11 bases lay in between. CDR3 residues: CASSYSPAGTYEQYF. DNA for the CDR3: TGTGCCAGCAGTTACTCGCCGGCAGGGACCTACGAGCAGTACTTC.

The V gene is TRBV7-9, the J gene TRBJ2-7, with TRBD1 matching over 9 bases. Trimming at V came to 4 bases and at J to 1 base, leaving 8 bases not matched to a gene. Germline values: CDR1 SEHNR, CDR2 FQNEAQ (reference sequence). This CDR3 has 16 residues. The CDR3 nucleotides are TGTGCCAGCAGCTCCTTCGGACAGGGGCGATCCTACGAGCAGTACTTC. Protein product: CASSSFGQGRSYEQYF.

The chain combines TRBV5-1 with TRBJ2-3, with TRBD1 identical over 9 bases. The trim removed 4 bases at V and 3 bases at J, leaving 6 bases unmatched. CDR3 length: 15 amino acids. Germline-derived CDR1 and CDR2 are SGHRS and YFSETQ. The CDR3 nucleotides are TGCGCCAGCAGCAAGGGACAGGGAGAAACAGATACGCAGTATTTT. As protein: CASSKGQGETDTQYF.

This rearrangement joins TRBV6-4 to TRBJ2-3; D possibly corresponds to TRBD2 (6 bases). Germline CDR1 MRHNA, CDR2 SNTAGT. Trimming removed 4 bases from V and 0 bases from J, with 11 bases in between. The CDR3 has 15 residues. The CDR3 coding sequence is TGTGCCAGCAGTGCCATAGCGGCTAGCACAGATACGCAGTATTTT. Its translation: CASSAIAASTDTQYF.

The V and J genes are TRBV28 and TRBJ1-2; 8 bases map to TRBD1. Germline-derived CDR1 and CDR2 are MDHEN and SYDVKM. The CDR3 loop spans 14 amino acids. V shed 7 bases and J 4 bases; nucleotides not matched to a gene: 8. The CDR3 reads CASTPGQGGYGYTF. DNA for the CDR3: TGTGCCAGCACCCCCGGACAGGGCGGCTATGGCTACACCTTC.

The V call is TRBV19, the J call TRBJ2-1; 7 nucleotides align to TRBD2. This CDR3 region has 16 residues. The ends lost 7 bases at V and 0 bases at J; junction bases unmatched: 9. Germline values: CDR1 LNHDA, CDR2 SQIVND (reference sequence). The CDR3 DNA sequence: TGTGCCAGTACCCCTAGCGGAACGAGCTCCTACAATGAGCAGTTCTTC. This gives the protein CASTPSGTSSYNEQFF.

The genes are TRBV28 and TRBJ2-7, with 8 positions matching TRBD2. The CDR3 contains 16 residues. CDR1 MDHEN and CDR2 SYDVKM come from the germline V gene. Trimming removed 3 bases from V and 3 bases from J; junction bases left unmatched: 10. The CDR3 loop is CASSLGPAGVGYEQYF. CDR3 nucleotides: TGTGCCAGCAGTTTGGGCCCAGCGGGGGTGGGCTACGAGCAGTACTTC.

The rearrangement uses TRBV5-1 and TRBJ2-7, with TRBD1 matching 11 bases. V shed 4 bases and J 4 bases; nucleotides not matched to a gene: 4. CDR1 SGHRS and CDR2 YFSETQ come from the germline V gene. The CDR3 runs 14 residues. The CDR3 nucleotides are TGCGCCAGCAGCACCGGGACAGGGGGGTACGAGCAGTACTTC. This sequence encodes CASSTGTGGYEQYF.

This rearrangement joins TRBV6-1 to TRBJ1-2; TRBD1 matches at 7 bases. The CDR3 spans 13 residues. Unmatched junction bases numbered 5, after V lost 6 bases and J lost 4 bases. CDR1 is MNHNS, CDR2 SASEGT, per germline. CDR3 residues: CASSSGQSYGYTF. The CDR3, as DNA: TGTGCCAGCAGCTCGGGACAGAGCTATGGCTACACCTTC.

Concerning this clone: At one of its ends the junction is not consistent with the germline gene, which may arise from a read error. In DNA, the CDR3 is TGTGCTAGCAGCTTATATTCCGGGACAGGGGTTGAGACCCAGTACTTC. Translating gives CASSLYSGTGVETQYF. The chain carries TRBV7-7 and TRBJ2-5, with 10 nucleotides matching TRBD1. Germline assignment: CDR1 SSHAT and CDR2 FNYEAQ (reference sequence). The CDR3 spans 16 residues.

This chain uses TRBV7-6 with TRBJ1-1; 7 bases align to TRBD1. Trimming at V came to 5 bases and at J to 1 base, leaving 7 bases not matched to a gene. Per germline, CDR1 SGHVS and CDR2 FNYEAQ. This CDR3 has 15 residues. CDR3 in DNA: TGTGCCAGCAGCCAGGGGGGCACCGGGAACACTGAAGCTTTCTTT. The encoded protein is CASSQGGTGNTEAFF.

The rearrangement uses TRBV28 and TRBJ2-7; no definite D call. This CDR3 has 12 residues. Trimming left V 3 bases short and J 4 bases short, with 7 bases between. CDR1 MDHEN and CDR2 SYDVKM come from the germline V gene. CDR3 region: CASSFLNYEQYF. For the CDR3, the DNA is TGTGCCAGCAGTTTCCTTAATTACGAGCAGTACTTC.

The rearrangement joins TRBV5-1 to TRBJ2-7; D is unclear. Per germline, CDR1 SGHRS and CDR2 YFSETQ. The CDR3 contains 13 residues. V lost 0 bases and J lost 5, with 9 bases in between. In DNA, the CDR3 is TGCGCCAGCAGCTTGGCCAGCGAGAACGAGCAGTACTTC. It codes for CASSLASENEQYF.

The J gene is TRBJ2-5, the V gene TRBV30, with TRBD1 matching 7 bases. V dropped 4 bases and J dropped 2; count of bases not matched to a gene: 10. Germline V gives CDR1 GTSNPN, CDR2 SVGIG (reference sequence). There are 15 residues in the CDR3. The DNA of the CDR3 is TGTGCCTGGACCAACAGGGGCCCCTATCAAGAGACCCAGTACTTC. It yields the protein CAWTNRGPYQETQYF.

This chain connects TRBV5-6 to TRBJ2-3, with a weak D call TRBD2 (7 bases). CDR1 is SGHDT, CDR2 YYEEEE, per germline. V was cut by 3 bases and J by 5 bases, with 16 bases left in between. CDR3 size: 15 residues. In DNA, the CDR3 is TGTGCCAGCAGCTCAGCCGCGGGGGCCCGAGATACGCAGTATTTT. It yields the protein CASSSAAGARDTQYF. The full variable domain, its missing parts supplied by reference TRBV5-6 and TRBJ2-3, is DAGVTQSPTHLIKTRGQQVTLRCSPKSGHDTVSWYQQALGQGPQFIFQYYEEEERQRGNFPDRFSGHQFPNYSSELNVNALLLGDSALYLCASSSAAGARDTQYFGPGTRLTVL.

This sequence joins TRBV10-2 and TRBJ2-3; no firm D call. V was pared by 6 bases and J by 6 bases, with 19 bases between. Germline V gene lookup returns CDR1 WSHSY and CDR2 SAAADI. This CDR3 region has 15 residues. CDR3 sequence (DNA): TGCGCCAGCAGGAGGCGAGATTTCCCCTCTGATACGCAGTATTTT. Amino acids: CASRRRDFPSDTQYF.

The V call is TRBV25-1, the J call TRBJ2-1; D is perhaps TRBD2 (5 bases). The CDR3 length is 16 residues. V lost 8 bases and J 1 base, leaving 18 bases between the germline ends. From germline, CDR1 is MGHDK and CDR2 SYGVNS. The CDR3 DNA sequence: TGTGCCAGCCTCCCCAACGGCGGGCAGTCCTACAATGAGCAGTTCTTC. This gives the protein CASLPNGGQSYNEQFF.

V usage is TRBV14 and J usage is TRBJ1-2; 9 bases map to TRBD1. Germline V gene sequence: CDR1 SGHDN, CDR2 FVKESK. The CDR3 loop spans 13 amino acids. The junction had 0 bases not matched to a gene; V was cut back by 4 bases and J by 3 bases. Written as DNA, the CDR3 is TGTGCCAGCAGCCGGGACAGGGACTATGGCTACACCTTC. Translating gives CASSRDRDYGYTF. The full variable domain, completed using reference TRBV14 and TRBJ1-2, is EAGVTQFPSHSVIEKGQTVTLRCDPISGHDNLYWYRRVMGKEIKFLLHFVKESKQDESGMPNNRFLAERTGGTYSTLKVQPAELEDSGVYFCASSRDRDYGYTFGSGTRLTVV.

The rearrangement uses TRBV9 and TRBJ1-2; the match to TRBD1 covers 9 bases. CDR1 is SGDLS, CDR2 YYNGEE, per germline. V lost 3 bases and J lost 4; bases outside the gene matches: 4. There are 14 residues in the CDR3. The CDR3 loop reads CASSDRDRVYGYTF. In DNA form, the CDR3 reads TGTGCCAGCAGCGACCGGGACAGGGTCTATGGCTACACCTTC.